This is a list of T cell receptor beta chains from one sample in a study of technical replicates of blood from a handful of donors. The data were produced by immunoSEQ multiplex PCR, yet TCRdb's version contains in-frame clones alone and is incomplete. The sample has over 10,000 clones; 94% are singletons. Input material: PBMCs. Receptor source: a human donor in good health. Each CDR3 is given with its conserved first and last residue. The D gene is left open where the match is weak. Size tells how often a clone was seen (once, few, many) or the class of an expanded clone, and some rows leave it out.

>once|TRBD2|TRBV10-3|TRBJ2-7
TGTGCCATCAGTGAGTCGGGGACTAGCGGGAAGTACGAGCAGTACTTC
CAISESGTSGKYEQYF
>-|TRBD2|TRBV10-1|TRBJ2-3
TGCGCCAGCAGGACCTGTAAGCGGGAGGCCCCTAGGGATACGCAGTATTTT
CASRTCKREAPRDTQYF
>-|-|TRBV2|TRBJ2-7
TGTGCCAGCAGTGAAATAGCGGAATACTACGAGCAGTACTTC
CASSEIAEYYEQYF
>few|TRBD1|TRBV27|TRBJ2-2
TGTGCCAGCAGGCAGGGGGCTCGGAACACCGGGGAGCTGTTTTTT
CASRQGARNTGELFF
>few|-|TRBV7-8|TRBJ2-1
TGTGCCAGCCTTCTTTTCGCCTACAATGAGCAGTTCTTC
CASLLFAYNEQFF
>-|-|TRBV5-6|TRBJ1-1
TGTGCCAGCAGCCGTATGTACCTGGACAGTGAAGCTTTCTTT
CASSRMYLDSEAFF
>-|-|TRBV6-1|TRBJ1-2
TGTGCCAGCAGTGACGGTCTTTATGGCTACACCTTC
CASSDGLYGYTF
>few|-|TRBV6-4|TRBJ2-1
TGTGCCAGCAGTGACAAAGGGGACTACAATGAGCAGTTCTTC
CASSDKGDYNEQFF
>-|TRBD1|TRBV14|TRBJ2-1
TGTGCCAGCAGCCCGTGGACAGGATCCTTTTCCAATGAGCAGTTCTTC
CASSPWTGSFSNEQFF
>-|TRBD1|TRBV15|TRBJ1-1
TGTGCCACCAGCAGAGAGGCCAGGGGGTCGGGCACTGAAGCTTTCTTT
CATSREARGSGTEAFF
>-|-|TRBV14|TRBJ2-6
TGTGCCAGCAGCCAAGATTCCCCGAGCCTTAGCCTCTGGAGGGCCAACGTCCTGACTTTC
CASSQDSPSLSLWRANVLTF
>-|TRBD1|TRBV7-3|TRBJ2-2
TGTGCCAGCACCTTCATGGGGGACAGGGGCACCGGGGAGCTGTTTTTT
CASTFMGDRGTGELFF
>-|TRBD1|TRBV11-2|TRBJ2-2
TGTGCCAGCAGCCACTGGACAGGGGTGAACACCGGGGAGCTGTTTTTT
CASSHWTGVNTGELFF
>-|-|TRBV30|TRBJ2-3
TGTGCCTGGAGTGACAGGGTCTCAGATACGCAGTATTTT
CAWSDRVSDTQYF
>once|TRBD2|TRBV11-2|TRBJ2-7
TGTGCCAGCAGCTCCCAGACTAGCGGGAGCTACGAGCAGTACTTC
CASSSQTSGSYEQYF
>-|TRBD2|TRBV6-4|TRBJ2-1
TGTGCCAGCAGTGACGGGACTAGGAAGGGTGAGCAGTTCTTC
CASSDGTRKGEQFF
>-|TRBD2|TRBV2|TRBJ2-7
TGTGCCAGCAGGCCAGGACTAGCGGGAGGTTACGAGCAGTACTTC
CASRPGLAGGYEQYF
>-|-|TRBV7-8|TRBJ1-5
TGTGCCAGCAGCTTAAGCGGCCCCCGGTGGAATCAGCCCCAGCATTTT
CASSLSGPRWNQPQHF
>-|-|TRBV19|TRBJ2-1
TGTGCCAGTAGTATAGATCCGGATGAGCAGTTCTTC
CASSIDPDEQFF
>-|-|TRBV14|TRBJ2-2
TGTGCCAGCAGCCCCCTCGCGGTTGCGAACACCGGGGAGCTGTTTTTT
CASSPLAVANTGELFF
>-|TRBD1|TRBV19|TRBJ1-1
TGTGCCAGTAGTATCGACAGGGGGTCTGAAGCTTTCTTT
CASSIDRGSEAFF